This T cell receptor beta chain stems from a study of tumor-infiltrating lymphocytes in oesophageal squamous cell carcinoma. The germline CDR1 and CDR2 sequences are SGHAT and FQNNGV. Trimming at V came to 5 bases and at J to 5 bases, leaving 5 bases not matched to a gene. CDR3 length: 14 residues. This clonotype was counted a few times. TCRdb processed the PCR reads anew with MiXCR; each CDR3 protein has one entry. This table has some 18,000 distinct CDR3 sequences, roughly two fifths appearing once. The receptor's source is a female donor with esophageal squamous cell carcinoma. V and J are TRBV11-2 and TRBJ1-1; 10 bases agree with TRBD1. The sequencing sample was made of normal esophageal tissue next to the tumor. The CDR3 DNA reads as TGTGCCAGCAGCGAGGACAGGGGGTATACTGAAGCTTTCTTT. This sequence encodes CASSEDRGYTEAFF.